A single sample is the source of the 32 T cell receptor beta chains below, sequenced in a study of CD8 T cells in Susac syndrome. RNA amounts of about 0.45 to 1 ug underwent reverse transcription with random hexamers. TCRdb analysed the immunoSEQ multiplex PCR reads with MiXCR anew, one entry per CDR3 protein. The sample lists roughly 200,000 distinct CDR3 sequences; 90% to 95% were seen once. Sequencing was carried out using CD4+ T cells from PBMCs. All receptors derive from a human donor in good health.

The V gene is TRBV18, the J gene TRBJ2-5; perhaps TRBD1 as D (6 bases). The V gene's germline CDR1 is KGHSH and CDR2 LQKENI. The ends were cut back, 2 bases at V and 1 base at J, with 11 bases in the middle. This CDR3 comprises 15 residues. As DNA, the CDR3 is TGTGCCAGCTCACCATTTGGACAGAGCCAAGAGACCCAGTACTTC. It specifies CASSPFGQSQETQYF.

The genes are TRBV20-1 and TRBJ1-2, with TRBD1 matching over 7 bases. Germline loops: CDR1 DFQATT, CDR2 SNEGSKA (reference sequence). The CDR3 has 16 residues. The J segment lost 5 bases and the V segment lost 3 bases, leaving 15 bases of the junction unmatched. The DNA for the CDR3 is TGCAGTGCTAGCGCCGGGACAGCGAAGAGGGGATATGGCTACACCTTC. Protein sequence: CSASAGTAKRGYGYTF.

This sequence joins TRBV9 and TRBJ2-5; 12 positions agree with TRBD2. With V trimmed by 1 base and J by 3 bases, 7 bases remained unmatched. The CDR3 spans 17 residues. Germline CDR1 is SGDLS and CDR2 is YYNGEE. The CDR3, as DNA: TGTGCCAGCAGCGTAAGTCCTAGCGGGAGGGGAGAAGAGACCCAGTACTTC. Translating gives CASSVSPSGRGEETQYF.

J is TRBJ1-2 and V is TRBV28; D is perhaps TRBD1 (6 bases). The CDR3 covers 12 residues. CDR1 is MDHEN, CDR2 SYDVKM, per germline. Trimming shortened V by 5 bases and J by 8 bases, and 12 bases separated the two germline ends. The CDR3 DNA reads TGTGCCAGCAGTGCCGGGACAATGGGCTACACCTTC. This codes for CASSAGTMGYTF.

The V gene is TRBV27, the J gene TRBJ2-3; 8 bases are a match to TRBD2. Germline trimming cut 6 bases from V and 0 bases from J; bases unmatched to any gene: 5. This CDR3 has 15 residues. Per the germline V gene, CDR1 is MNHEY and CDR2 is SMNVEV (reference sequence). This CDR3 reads CASREAGASTDTQYF. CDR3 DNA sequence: TGTGCCAGCAGGGAAGCGGGGGCTAGCACAGATACGCAGTATTTT.

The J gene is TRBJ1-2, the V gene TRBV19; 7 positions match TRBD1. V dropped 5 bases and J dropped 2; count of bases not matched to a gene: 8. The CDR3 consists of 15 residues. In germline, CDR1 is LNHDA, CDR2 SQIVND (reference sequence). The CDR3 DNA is TGTGCCAGTAGTCTCACACCGGACAGGAACTATGGCTACACCTTC. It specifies CASSLTPDRNYGYTF.

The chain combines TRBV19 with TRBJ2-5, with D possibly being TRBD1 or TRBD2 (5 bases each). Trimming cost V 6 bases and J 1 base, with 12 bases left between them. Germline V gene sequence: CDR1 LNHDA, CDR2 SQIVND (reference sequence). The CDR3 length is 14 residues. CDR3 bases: TGTGCCAGTAGCCCACCAGGGACCCAAGAGACCCAGTACTTC. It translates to CASSPPGTQETQYF.

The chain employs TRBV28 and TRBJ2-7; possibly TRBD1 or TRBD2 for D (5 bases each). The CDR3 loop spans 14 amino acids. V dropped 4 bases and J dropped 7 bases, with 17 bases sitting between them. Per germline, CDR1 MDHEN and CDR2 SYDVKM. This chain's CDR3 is CASSSGTVLREQYV. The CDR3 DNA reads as TGTGCCAGCAGTTCAGGGACGGTGTTACGGGAGCAGTACGTC.

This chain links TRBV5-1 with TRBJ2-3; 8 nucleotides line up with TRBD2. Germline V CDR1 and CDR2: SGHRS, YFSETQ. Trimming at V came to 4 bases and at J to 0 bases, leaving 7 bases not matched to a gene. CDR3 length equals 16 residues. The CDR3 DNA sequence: TGCGCCAGCAGCACAGGACTAGCAGCTAGCACAGATACGCAGTATTTT. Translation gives CASSTGLAASTDTQYF.

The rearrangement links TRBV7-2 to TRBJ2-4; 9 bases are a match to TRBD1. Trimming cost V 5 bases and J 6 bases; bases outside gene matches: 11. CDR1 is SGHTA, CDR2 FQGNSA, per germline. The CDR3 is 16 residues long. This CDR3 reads CASSPDLSDRGNIQYF. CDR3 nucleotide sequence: TGTGCCAGCAGCCCCGATTTGTCGGACAGGGGAAACATTCAGTACTTC.

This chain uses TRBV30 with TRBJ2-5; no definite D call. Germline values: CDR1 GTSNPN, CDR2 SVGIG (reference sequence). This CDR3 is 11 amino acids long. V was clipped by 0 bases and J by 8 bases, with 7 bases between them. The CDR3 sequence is CAWSVLGTQYF. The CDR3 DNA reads TGTGCCTGGAGTGTATTGGGAACCCAGTACTTC.

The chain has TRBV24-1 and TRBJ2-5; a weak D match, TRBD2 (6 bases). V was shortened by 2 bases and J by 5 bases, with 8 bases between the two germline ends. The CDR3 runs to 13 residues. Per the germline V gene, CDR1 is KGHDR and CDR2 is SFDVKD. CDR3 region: CATSDYGGETQYF. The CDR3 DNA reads TGTGCCACCAGTGATTACGGAGGGGAGACCCAGTACTTC.

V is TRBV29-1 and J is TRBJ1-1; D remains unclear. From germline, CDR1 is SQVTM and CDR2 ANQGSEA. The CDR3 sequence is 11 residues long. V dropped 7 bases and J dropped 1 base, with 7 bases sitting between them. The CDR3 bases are TGCAGCGGCTGGGGGAACACTGAAGCTTTCTTT. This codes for CSGWGNTEAFF.

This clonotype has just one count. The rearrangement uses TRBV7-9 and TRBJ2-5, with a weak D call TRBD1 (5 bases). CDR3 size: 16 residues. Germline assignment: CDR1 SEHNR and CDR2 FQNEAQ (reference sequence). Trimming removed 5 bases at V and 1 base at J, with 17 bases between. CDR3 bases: TGTGCCAGCAGCCCGTGGGTTGGGGCCGGCCAAGAGACCCAGTACTTC. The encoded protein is CASSPWVGAGQETQYF. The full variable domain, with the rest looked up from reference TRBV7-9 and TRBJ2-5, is DTGVSQNPRHKITKRGQNVTFRCDPISEHNRLYWYRQTLGQGPEFLTYFQNEAQLEKSRLLSDRFSAERPKGSFSTLEIQRTEQGDSAMYLCASSPWVGAGQETQYFGPGTRLLVL.

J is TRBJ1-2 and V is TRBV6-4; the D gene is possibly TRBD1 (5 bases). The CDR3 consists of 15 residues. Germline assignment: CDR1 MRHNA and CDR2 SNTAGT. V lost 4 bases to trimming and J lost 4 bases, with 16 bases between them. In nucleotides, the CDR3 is TGTGCCAGCAGTGCCATGGGAGGGGACGGCTATGGCTACACCTTC. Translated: CASSAMGGDGYGYTF.

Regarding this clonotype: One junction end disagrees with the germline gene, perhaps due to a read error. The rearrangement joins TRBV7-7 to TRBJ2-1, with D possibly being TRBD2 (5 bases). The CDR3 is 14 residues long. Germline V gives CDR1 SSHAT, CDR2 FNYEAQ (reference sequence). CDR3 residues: CASSLATTNNEQFF. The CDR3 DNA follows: TGTGCTAGCAGCTTAGCGACTACGAACAATGAGCAGTTCTTC. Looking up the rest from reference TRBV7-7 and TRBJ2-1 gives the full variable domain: GAGVSQSPRYKVTKRGQDVTLRCDPISSHATLYWYQQALGQGPEFLTYFNYEAQPDKSGLPSDRFSAERPEGSISTLTIQRTEQRDSAMYRCASSLATTNNEQFFGPGTRLTVL.

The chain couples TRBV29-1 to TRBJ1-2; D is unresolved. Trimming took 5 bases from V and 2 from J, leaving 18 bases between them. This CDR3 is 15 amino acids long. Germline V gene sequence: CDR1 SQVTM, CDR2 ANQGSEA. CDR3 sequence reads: CSVTSRGDGNYGYTF. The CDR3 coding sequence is TGCAGCGTTACGTCTAGAGGAGATGGGAACTATGGCTACACCTTC. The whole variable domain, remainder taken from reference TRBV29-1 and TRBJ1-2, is SAVISQKPSRDICQRGTSLTIQCQVDSQVTMMFWYRQQPGQSLTLIATANQGSEATYESGFVIDKFPISRPNLTFSTLTVSNMSPEDSSIYLCSVTSRGDGNYGYTFGSGTRLTVV.

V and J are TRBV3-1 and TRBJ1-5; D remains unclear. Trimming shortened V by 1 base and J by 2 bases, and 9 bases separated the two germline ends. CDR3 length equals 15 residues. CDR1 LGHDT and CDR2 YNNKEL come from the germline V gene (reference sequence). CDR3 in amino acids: CASSQAGTGNQPQHF. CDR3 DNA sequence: TGTGCCAGCAGCCAAGCCGGTACGGGCAATCAGCCCCAGCATTTT.

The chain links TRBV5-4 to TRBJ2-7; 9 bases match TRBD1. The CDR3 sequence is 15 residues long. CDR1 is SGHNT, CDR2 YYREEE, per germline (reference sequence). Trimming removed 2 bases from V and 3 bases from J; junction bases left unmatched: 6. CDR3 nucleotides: TGTGCCAGCAGCTTTGACAGGGGGAGGATCTACGAGCAGTACTTC. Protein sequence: CASSFDRGRIYEQYF.

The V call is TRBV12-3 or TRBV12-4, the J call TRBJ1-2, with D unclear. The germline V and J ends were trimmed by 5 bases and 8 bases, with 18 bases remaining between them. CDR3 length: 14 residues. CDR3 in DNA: TGTGCCAGCAGTATCAGGCCAGGCTCTCGAGGCTACACCTTC. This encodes CASSIRPGSRGYTF.

CDR3 loop: CASSPPVSTGELFF. The DNA for the CDR3 is TGTGCCAGCAGCCCCCCCGTAAGCACCGGGGAGCTGTTTTTT. The chain carries TRBV3-1 and TRBJ2-2; D gene ambiguous. V was pared by 4 bases and J by 4 bases, with 10 bases between. Looked up from germline, CDR1 is LGHDT and CDR2 is YNNKEL (reference sequence). This CDR3 is 14 amino acids long.

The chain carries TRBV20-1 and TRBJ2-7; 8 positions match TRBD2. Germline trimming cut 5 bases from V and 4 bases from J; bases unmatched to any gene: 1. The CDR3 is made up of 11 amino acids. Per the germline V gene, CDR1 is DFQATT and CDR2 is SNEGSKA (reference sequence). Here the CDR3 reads CSAREGYEQYV. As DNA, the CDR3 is TGCAGTGCTCGGGAGGGATACGAGCAGTACGTC.

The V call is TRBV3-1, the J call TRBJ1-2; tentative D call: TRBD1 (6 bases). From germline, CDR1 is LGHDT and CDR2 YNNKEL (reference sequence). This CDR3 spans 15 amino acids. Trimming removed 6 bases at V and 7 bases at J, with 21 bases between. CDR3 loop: CASRPTQGSASGYTF. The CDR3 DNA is TGTGCCAGCAGACCCACACAGGGATCAGCGTCTGGCTACACCTTC.

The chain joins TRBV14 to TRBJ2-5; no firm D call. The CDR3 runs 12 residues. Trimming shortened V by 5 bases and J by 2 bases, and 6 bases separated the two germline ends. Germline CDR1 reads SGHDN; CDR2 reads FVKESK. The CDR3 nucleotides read TGTGCCAGCAGCTACAGACAAGAGACCCAGTACTTC. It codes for CASSYRQETQYF.

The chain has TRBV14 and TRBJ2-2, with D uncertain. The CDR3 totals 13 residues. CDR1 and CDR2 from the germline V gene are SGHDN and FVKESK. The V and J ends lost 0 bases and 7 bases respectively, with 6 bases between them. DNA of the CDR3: TGTGCCAGCAGCCAAGACTGGAACGGGGAGCTGTTTTTT. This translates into CASSQDWNGELFF.

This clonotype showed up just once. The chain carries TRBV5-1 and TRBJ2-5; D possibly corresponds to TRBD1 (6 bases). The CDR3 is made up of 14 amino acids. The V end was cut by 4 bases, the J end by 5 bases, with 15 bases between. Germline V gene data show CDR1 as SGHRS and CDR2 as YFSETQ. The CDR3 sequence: CASSRPQGGETQYF. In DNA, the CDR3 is TGCGCCAGCAGCCGTCCACAGGGTGGGGAGACCCAGTACTTC. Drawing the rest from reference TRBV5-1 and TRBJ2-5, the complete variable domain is KAGVTQTPRYLIKTRGQQVTLSCSPISGHRSVSWYQQTPGQGLQFLFEYFSETQRNKGNFPGRFSGRQFSNSRSEMNVSTLELGDSALYLCASSRPQGGETQYFGPGTRLLVL.

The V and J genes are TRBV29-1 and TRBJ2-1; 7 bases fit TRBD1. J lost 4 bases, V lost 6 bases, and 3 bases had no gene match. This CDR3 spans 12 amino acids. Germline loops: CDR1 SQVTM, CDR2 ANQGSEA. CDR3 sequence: CSVDRVYNEQFF. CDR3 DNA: TGCAGCGTAGACAGGGTTTACAATGAGCAGTTCTTC.

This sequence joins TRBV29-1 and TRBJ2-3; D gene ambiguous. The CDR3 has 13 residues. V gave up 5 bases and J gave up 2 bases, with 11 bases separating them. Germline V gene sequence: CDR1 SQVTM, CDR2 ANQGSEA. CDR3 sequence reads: CSVSSSATDTQYF. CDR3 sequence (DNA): TGCAGCGTTTCTTCATCGGCCACAGATACGCAGTATTTT.

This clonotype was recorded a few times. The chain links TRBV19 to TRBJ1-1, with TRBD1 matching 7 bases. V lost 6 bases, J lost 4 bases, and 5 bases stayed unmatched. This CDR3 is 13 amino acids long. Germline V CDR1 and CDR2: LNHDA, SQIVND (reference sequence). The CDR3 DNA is TGTGCCAGTAGCACGACAGGGAGCACTGAAGCTTTCTTT. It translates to CASSTTGSTEAFF.

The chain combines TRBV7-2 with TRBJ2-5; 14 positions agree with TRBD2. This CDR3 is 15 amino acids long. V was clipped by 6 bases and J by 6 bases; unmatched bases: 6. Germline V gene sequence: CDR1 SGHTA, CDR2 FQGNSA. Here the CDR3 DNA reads TGTGCCAGCAGACGGACTAGCGGGGGGAGTCAGACCCAGTACTTC. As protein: CASRRTSGGSQTQYF. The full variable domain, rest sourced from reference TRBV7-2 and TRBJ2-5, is GAGVSQSPSNKVTEKGKDVELRCDPISGHTALYWYRQSLGQGLEFLIYFQGNSAPDKSGLPSDRFSAERTGGSVSTLTIQRTQQEDSAVYLCASRRTSGGSQTQYFGPGTRLLVL.

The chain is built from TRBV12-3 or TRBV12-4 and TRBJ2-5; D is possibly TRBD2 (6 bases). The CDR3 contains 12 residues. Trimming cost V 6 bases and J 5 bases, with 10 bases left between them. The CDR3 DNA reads TGTGCCAGCAGGGGAGGTCCGGAGACCCAGTACTTC. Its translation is CASRGGPETQYF.

The CDR3 region has the DNA TGCGCCAGCAGCTTGCGGGATGACAATGAGCAGTTCTTC. This encodes CASSLRDDNEQFF. The chain links TRBV5-1 to TRBJ2-1, with D maybe TRBD2 (5 bases). Germline-derived CDR1 and CDR2 are SGHRS and YFSETQ. The germline V and J ends were trimmed by 1 base and 5 bases, with 7 bases remaining between them. This CDR3 region has 13 residues. Together with reference TRBV5-1 and TRBJ2-1, the CDR3 gives the full variable domain: KAGVTQTPRYLIKTRGQQVTLSCSPISGHRSVSWYQQTPGQGLQFLFEYFSETQRNKGNFPGRFSGRQFSNSRSEMNVSTLELGDSALYLCASSLRDDNEQFFGPGTRLTVL.